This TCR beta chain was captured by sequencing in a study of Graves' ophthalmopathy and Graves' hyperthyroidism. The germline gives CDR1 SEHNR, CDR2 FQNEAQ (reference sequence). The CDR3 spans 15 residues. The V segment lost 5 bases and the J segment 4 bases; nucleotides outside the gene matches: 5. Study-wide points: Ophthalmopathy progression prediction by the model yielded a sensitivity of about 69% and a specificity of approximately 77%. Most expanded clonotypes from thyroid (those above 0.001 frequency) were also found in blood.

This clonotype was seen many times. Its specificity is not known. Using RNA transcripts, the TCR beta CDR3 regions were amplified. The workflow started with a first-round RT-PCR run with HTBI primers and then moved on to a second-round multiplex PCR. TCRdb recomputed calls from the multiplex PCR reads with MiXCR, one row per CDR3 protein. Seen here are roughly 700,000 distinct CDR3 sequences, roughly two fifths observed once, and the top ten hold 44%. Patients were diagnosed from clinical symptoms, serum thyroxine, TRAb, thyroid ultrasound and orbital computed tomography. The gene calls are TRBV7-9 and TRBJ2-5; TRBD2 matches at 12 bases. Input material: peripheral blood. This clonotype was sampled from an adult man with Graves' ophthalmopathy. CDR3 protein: CASSVQGLAGETQYF. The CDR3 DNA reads TGTGCCAGCAGCGTCCAGGGACTAGCGGGAGAGACCCAGTACTTC. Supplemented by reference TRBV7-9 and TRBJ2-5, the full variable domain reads DTGVSQNPRHKITKRGQNVTFRCDPISEHNRLYWYRQTLGQGPEFLTYFQNEAQLEKSRLLSDRFSAERPKGSFSTLEIQRTEQGDSAMYLCASSVQGLAGETQYFGPGTRLLVL.